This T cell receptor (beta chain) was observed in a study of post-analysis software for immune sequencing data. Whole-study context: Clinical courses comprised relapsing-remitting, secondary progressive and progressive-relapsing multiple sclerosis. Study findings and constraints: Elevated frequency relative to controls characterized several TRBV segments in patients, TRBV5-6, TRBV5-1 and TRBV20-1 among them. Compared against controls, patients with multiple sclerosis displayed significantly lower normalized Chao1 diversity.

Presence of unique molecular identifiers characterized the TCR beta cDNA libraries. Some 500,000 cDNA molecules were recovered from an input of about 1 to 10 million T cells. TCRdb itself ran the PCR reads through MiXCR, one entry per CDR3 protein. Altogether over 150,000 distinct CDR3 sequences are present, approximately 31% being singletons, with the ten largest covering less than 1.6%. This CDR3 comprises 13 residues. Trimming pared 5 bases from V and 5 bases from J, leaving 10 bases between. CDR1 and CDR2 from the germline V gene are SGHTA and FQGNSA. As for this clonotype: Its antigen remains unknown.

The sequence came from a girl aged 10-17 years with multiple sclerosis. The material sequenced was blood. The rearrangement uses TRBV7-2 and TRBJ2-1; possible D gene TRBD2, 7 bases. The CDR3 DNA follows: TGTGCCAGCAGCGGGGGGGCGCACAATGAGCAGTTCTTC. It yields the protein CASSGGAHNEQFF.